The 13 T cell receptor beta chains below all came from one sample that was sequenced in a study of immune evolution from preneoplasia to lung adenocarcinoma. The protocol was immunoSEQ multiplex PCR, while the TCRdb copy is restricted to in-frame clones and leaves out a portion. The table has over 30,000 clones, roughly 74% seen once. The sequenced material came from FFPE invasive lung adenocarcinoma tissue. The receptors originated from a person aged 55 to 69 with lung adenocarcinoma.

This clone has only a few counts. The chain recombines TRBV14 with TRBJ1-3; D is unclear. The V and J ends lost 8 bases and 0 bases respectively, with 14 bases between them. The length of the CDR3 is 15 residues. Germline assignment: CDR1 SGHDN and CDR2 FVKESK. The CDR3 is CASANGPYSGNTIYF. CDR3 nucleotides: TGTGCCAGCGCCAACGGGCCGTACTCTGGAAACACCATATATTTT. Together with reference TRBV14 and TRBJ1-3, the CDR3 gives the full variable domain: EAGVTQFPSHSVIEKGQTVTLRCDPISGHDNLYWYRRVMGKEIKFLLHFVKESKQDESGMPNNRFLAERTGGTYSTLKVQPAELEDSGVYFCASANGPYSGNTIYFGEGSWLTVV.

A few counts support this clone. This chain links TRBV9 with TRBJ2-1, with 9 bases lining up with TRBD2. Germline values: CDR1 SGDLS, CDR2 YYNGEE. V gave up 4 bases and J gave up 7 bases; unmatched junction bases: 15. CDR3 length equals 17 residues. The CDR3 spells CASSPVAGPSGINEQFF. The CDR3 DNA follows: TGTGCCAGCAGCCCGGTCGCGGGTCCTAGCGGGATAAATGAGCAGTTCTTC.

J is TRBJ1-2 and V is TRBV5-3; 7 nucleotides agree with TRBD1. TRBV5-3 is noted as an ORF with a role that remains uncertain. V dropped 3 bases and J dropped 4; count of bases not matched to a gene: 15. The length of the CDR3 is 17 residues. CDR3 in amino acids: CARSSHAGQRAGYGYTF. The CDR3 nucleotides are TGTGCCAGAAGCTCACATGCGGGACAGAGGGCCGGCTATGGCTACACCTTC.

The chain joins TRBV7-2 to TRBJ2-2; D is uncertain. The CDR3 is 14 amino acids. Trimming took off 5 bases at V and 0 bases at J, with 7 bases between the two ends. In germline, CDR1 is SGHTA, CDR2 FQGNSA. Written as DNA, the CDR3 is TGTGCCAGCAGCCGGGCCCCGAACACCGGGGAGCTGTTTTTT. Residues: CASSRAPNTGELFF.

The chain is built from TRBV18 and TRBJ2-7; D is unresolved. V was clipped by 2 bases and J by 3 bases, with 8 bases between them. Germline assignment: CDR1 KGHSH and CDR2 LQKENI. The CDR3 is 13 residues long. The CDR3 DNA is TGTGCCAGCTCACCAGCGTCTGACTACGAGCAGTACTTC. Its translation: CASSPASDYEQYF.

The chain combines TRBV19 with TRBJ2-2, with TRBD1 matching 12 bases. The CDR3 totals 17 residues. The V and J ends lost 2 bases and 4 bases, in that order; junction bases with no gene match: 5. Germline V gene data show CDR1 as LNHDA and CDR2 as SQIVND (reference sequence). CDR3 DNA: TGTGCCAGTAGTATATGGGGGACAGGGGGCCCCACCGGGGAGCTGTTTTTT. Translating it yields CASSIWGTGGPTGELFF.

This clone was detected a few times. The J gene is TRBJ1-1, the V gene TRBV5-1; D perhaps matches TRBD1 (5 bases). The V and J ends lost 4 bases and 11 bases respectively, with 15 bases between them. CDR1 and CDR2 (germline): SGHRS, YFSETQ. The CDR3 loop spans 12 amino acids. The CDR3 DNA follows: TGCGCCAGCAGCATTCAGGGCTTGGGGGCTTTCTTT. Its translation: CASSIQGLGAFF.

The V call is TRBV28, the J call TRBJ1-1; D possibly corresponds to TRBD1 (5 bases). The CDR3 loop spans 13 amino acids. Germline lookup yields CDR1 MDHEN and CDR2 SYDVKM. V was pared by 6 bases and J by 5 bases, with 13 bases between. The CDR3 here is CASRTPRDTEAFF. DNA for the CDR3: TGTGCCAGCAGAACCCCCAGGGATACTGAAGCTTTCTTT.

The CDR3 spells CASSPSGELFF. The CDR3 nucleotides are TGTGCCAGCTCACCATCCGGGGAGCTGTTTTTT. This chain connects TRBV18 to TRBJ2-2; D not resolved. Trimming removed 2 bases at V and 6 bases at J, with 1 base between. Looked up from germline, CDR1 is KGHSH and CDR2 is LQKENI. The CDR3 contains 11 residues.

The CDR3 protein is CASSYFRGTYQETQYF. CDR3 nucleotide sequence: TGTGCCAGCAGCTATTTTAGGGGCACTTATCAAGAGACCCAGTACTTC. The gene calls are TRBV7-9 and TRBJ2-5; D is possibly TRBD1 (5 bases). V lost 4 bases and J 2 bases, leaving 17 bases between the germline ends. CDR1 is SEHNR, CDR2 FQNEAQ, per germline (reference sequence). CDR3 size: 16 residues.

With respect to this clone: The same CDR3 arises from other DNA sequences in this sample as well. The genes are TRBV18 and TRBJ2-2; D remains unclear. The CDR3 contains 12 residues. Germline V CDR1 and CDR2: KGHSH, LQKENI. Between the trimmed V and J ends, which lost 2 bases and 3 bases, there was a span of 1 base. CDR3 sequence reads: CASSPYTGELFF. In DNA, the CDR3 is TGTGCCAGCTCACCATACACCGGGGAGCTGTTTTTT.

V and J are TRBV28 and TRBJ2-2; 7 bases match TRBD1. Germline V lookup: CDR1 MDHEN, CDR2 SYDVKM. The CDR3 sequence is 15 residues long. J was trimmed by 0 bases and V by 2 bases; bases with no gene match: 0. The CDR3 sequence is CASSLTGANTGELFF. The CDR3, as DNA: TGTGCCAGCAGTTTAACAGGGGCGAACACCGGGGAGCTGTTTTTT.

The V and J genes are TRBV27 and TRBJ2-7; 10 bases agree with TRBD2. The CDR3 consists of 15 residues. Trimming took 5 bases from V and 6 from J; bases not matched to a gene: 10. Germline loops: CDR1 MNHEY, CDR2 SMNVEV (reference sequence). CDR3 amino acids: CASSIKAGGPSEQYF. CDR3 nucleotides: TGTGCCAGCAGTATAAAAGCGGGAGGGCCTTCCGAGCAGTACTTC.